This TCR beta chain appears in the sequencing data of a study of PD-1 blockade in mismatch repair-deficient tumors. The wider study: Patients had around 11 mismatch repair-deficient cancer types and were previously treated and progressing. Findings of the study overall: Tumor-resident clones, often undetectable pretreatment in blood, expanded then contracted after pembrolizumab.

TCRdb keeps only in-frame clones here, not all; method: immunoSEQ multiplex PCR. The sample carries 120,000 or so clones, roughly 90% recorded once. The V end was cut by 5 bases, the J end by 4 bases, with 15 bases between. Germline V gene sequence: CDR1 SQVTM, CDR2 ANQGSEA. This CDR3 has 15 residues. Points on this clone: The antigen is unknown.

PCR or immunohistochemistry showed mismatch repair deficiency in every enrolled patient. The TCR-sequenced patients were a few responders to pembrolizumab. The chain couples TRBV29-1 to TRBJ2-6; tentative D call: TRBD1 (5 bases). The sequencing here drew on peripheral blood, taken almost 74 weeks after starting pembrolizumab. The clonotype comes from an adult with mismatch repair-deficient cancer. The DNA of the CDR3 is TGCAGCGTTCAGAAAGGGGCAGAGGGGGCCAACGTCCTGACTTTC. This sequence encodes CSVQKGAEGANVLTF.